The 11 T cell receptor beta chains below were found in one sample sequenced in a study of metastatic and nonmetastatic thyroid tumors. TCRdb re-called clones from the PCR reads using MiXCR. This table has some 69,000 clones, around 14% appearing once. Each patient went into thyroid surgery without having received any treatment. The sequencing input was blood. Every receptor here comes from a male donor with papillary thyroid cancer or a benign thyroid nodule (not recorded which). Some clones in this sample may be carry-over from other donors' samples.

This clone occurred many times. The chain combines TRBV6-1 with TRBJ1-1, with D possibly TRBD1 on 6 matching bases. Trimming pared 3 bases from V and 2 bases from J, leaving 10 bases between. Looked up from germline, CDR1 is MNHNS and CDR2 is SASEGT. The CDR3 has 14 residues. CDR3 coding DNA: TGTGCCAGCAGTGACTCAGGGGCCAACACTGAAGCTTTCTTT. It yields the protein CASSDSGANTEAFF.

As regards this clone: A much larger clone is a single base away; this may be a read error. At the DNA level, this CDR3 is encoded by other sequences in the same sample as well. The chain recombines TRBV4-1 with TRBJ2-2, with D hard to call. CDR1 is MGHRA and CDR2 is YSYEKL in the germline V gene. This CDR3 contains 17 residues. Deletions cut 0 bases from V and 2 bases from J, with 13 bases between. CDR3 nucleotides: TGCGCCAGCAGCCAAGATAGGGCGAGCGCTAACACCGGGGAGCTGTTTTTT. Amino acid sequence: CASSQDRASANTGELFF.

This clone was counted many times. The chain carries TRBV25-1 and TRBJ1-2; D not resolved. The CDR3 has 11 residues. The V and J ends lost 5 bases and 11 bases respectively, with 12 bases between them. The germline CDR1 and CDR2 sequences are MGHDK and SYGVNS. The CDR3 protein is CASSFSTRYTF. The CDR3 bases are TGTGCCAGCAGTTTTTCGACACGGTACACCTTC.

As concerns this clone: Given a much more abundant clone one base away, this may be a read error. Other DNA sequences within the sample encode an identical CDR3. The V call is TRBV9, the J call TRBJ1-6; 11 nucleotides line up with TRBD1. Germline-derived CDR1 and CDR2 are SGDLS and YYNGEE. The CDR3 covers 14 residues. CDR3 sequence (DNA): TGTGCCAGCAGCAACGGACAGGGGGCGGTCACCCTCCACTTC. This translates into CASSNGQGAVTLHF. Full variable domain (missing parts from reference TRBV9 and TRBJ1-6): DSGVTQTPKHLITATGQRVTLRCSPRSGDLSVYWYQQSLDQGLQFLIQYYNGEERAKGNILERFSAQQFPDLHSELNLSSLELGDSALYFCASSNGQGAVTLHFGNGTRLTVT.

This clone has at least ten counts. V gene TRBV6-1 combines with J gene TRBJ2-5; D is unclear. There are 14 residues in the CDR3. Looked up from germline, CDR1 is MNHNS and CDR2 is SASEGT. Between the trimmed V and J ends, which lost 6 bases and 0 bases, there was a span of 11 bases. CDR3 sequence: CASSPLGYQETQYF. CDR3 bases: TGTGCCAGCAGCCCCCTGGGGTACCAAGAGACCCAGTACTTC.

This clone was observed many times. The chain carries TRBV7-9 and TRBJ2-3; no clear D. The V end lost 1 base, the J end lost 1 base, and 9 bases lay between the germline ends. This CDR3 is 15 amino acids long. Germline V CDR1 and CDR2: SEHNR, FQNEAQ (reference sequence). CDR3 in amino acids: CASSLDFAGTDTQYF. The CDR3 DNA follows: TGTGCCAGCAGCTTAGATTTTGCGGGCACAGATACGCAGTATTTT.

This clone was detected many times. The chain combines TRBV6-1 with TRBJ2-7, with a tentative D call TRBD2 (5 bases). Trimming removed 4 bases at V and 0 bases at J, with 13 bases between. This CDR3 spans 15 amino acids. Germline CDR1 reads MNHNS; CDR2 reads SASEGT. CDR3 nucleotides: TGTGCCAGCAGTGGAGGTCTAGCCATCTCCTACGAGCAGTACGTC. The encoded protein is CASSGGLAISYEQYV.

This clone has ten or more counts. The chain combines TRBV6-2 or TRBV6-3 with TRBJ2-7, with D perhaps matching TRBD2 (6 bases). CDR1 and CDR2 from the germline V gene are MNHEY and SVGEGT. Trimming took 4 bases from V and 5 from J, leaving 9 bases between them. This CDR3 is built from 12 residues. The CDR3 spells CASSSTRDEQYV. The CDR3 nucleotides are TGTGCCAGCAGTTCGACTAGAGACGAGCAGTACGTC.

This chain joins TRBV7-2 and TRBJ2-7; TRBD2 aligns across 7 bases. Per germline, CDR1 SGHTA and CDR2 FQGNSA. This CDR3 spans 15 amino acids. The ends lost 3 bases at V and 7 bases at J; junction bases unmatched: 12. CDR3 region: CASSFGLADLGEQYF. CDR3 in DNA: TGTGCCAGCAGCTTCGGCCTAGCGGACCTCGGGGAGCAGTACTTC.

This clone was counted at least ten times. Other DNA sequences within the sample encode an identical CDR3. The chain recombines TRBV20-1 with TRBJ2-7; D is ambiguous. CDR1 is DFQATT and CDR2 is SNEGSKA in the germline V gene (reference sequence). This CDR3 has 12 amino acids. V was trimmed by 5 bases and J by 3 bases, leaving 11 bases between them. CDR3 residues: CSASRVHYEQYF. The DNA for the CDR3 is TGCAGTGCTTCCCGGGTGCACTACGAGCAGTACTTC.

The chain combines TRBV11-1 with TRBJ2-1; weak D call: TRBD2 (6 bases). In germline, CDR1 is SGHAT, CDR2 FQDESV (reference sequence). CDR3 length equals 18 residues. The V gene lost 1 base and the J gene lost 3 bases, with 19 bases spanning the gap. CDR3 nucleotides: TGTGCCAGCAGCTTAGTTGGGGGGTGTCGAATCGTCTACAATGAGCAGTTCTTC. It specifies CASSLVGGCRIVYNEQFF.